The clone carrying this T cell receptor (beta chain) was observed a few times. The antigen remains undetermined. Germline V CDR1 and CDR2: MGHRA, YSYEKL. CDR3 length: 17 residues. Trimming removed 2 bases at V and 0 bases at J, with 17 bases between. Healthy donors had no documented immune events, such as infections, while sampled. The entry originates in a study of identifying expanded T cells in peripheral blood. Produced via immunoSEQ multiplex PCR; TCRdb's table is partial and in-frame only. Among around 94,000 clones listed, 70% to 90% were seen once. The study, taken as a whole, reports: About 1.3 clones differed between technical replicates, versus around 15 and 18 over time.

V and J are TRBV4-1 and TRBJ2-7; D is perhaps TRBD1 or TRBD2 (5 bases each). The sequencing sample was made of blood. This receptor was taken from a person aged 18 to 70 in good health. The CDR3 region is CASSQPNPGTYSYEQYF. DNA for the CDR3: TGCGCCAGCAGCCAACCGAACCCCGGGACGTACTCCTACGAGCAGTACTTC.